The 17 T cell receptor beta chains listed next were all sequenced from one sample in a study of blood T cell repertoires in COVID-19. Generated by immunoSEQ multiplex PCR, the TCRdb table keeps only in-frame clones and is missing some. In the table there are 200,000 to 300,000 clones, around 90% of which are singletons. The sample was peripheral blood. The receptors here all came from a human donor in a cohort sampled during active COVID-19.

The V gene is TRBV29-1, the J gene TRBJ1-6; D unresolved. The germline V gene encodes CDR1 SQVTM and CDR2 ANQGSEA. The CDR3 has 13 amino acids. Trimming cost V 4 bases and J 7 bases, with 11 bases left between them. The CDR3 loop is CSVAQALNSPLHF. DNA of the CDR3: TGCAGCGTTGCCCAAGCCCTGAATTCACCCCTCCACTTT.

V and J are TRBV7-9 and TRBJ2-1, with D unclear. Germline values: CDR1 SEHNR, CDR2 FQNEAQ (reference sequence). Trimming pared 5 bases from V and 3 bases from J, leaving 8 bases between. This CDR3 has 13 amino acids. The DNA of the CDR3 is TGTGCCAGCAGCCCTGACAACTACAATGAGCAGTTCTTC. This translates into CASSPDNYNEQFF.

V usage is TRBV7-2 and J usage is TRBJ2-7; the match to TRBD2 covers 9 bases. Trimming at V came to 5 bases and at J to 3 bases, leaving 11 bases not matched to a gene. Germline V lookup: CDR1 SGHTA, CDR2 FQGNSA. This CDR3 has 16 residues. As DNA, the CDR3 is TGTGCCAGCAGCCTACCCCTAGCGGGAAGTCTCTACGAGCAGTACTTC. Protein: CASSLPLAGSLYEQYF.

This chain uses TRBV5-1 with TRBJ2-5, with a weak D call TRBD2 (6 bases). Germline assignment: CDR1 SGHRS and CDR2 YFSETQ. The CDR3 contains 14 residues. V lost 6 bases, J lost 7 bases, and 19 bases lay in between. This CDR3 reads CASMPLAEEGTQYF. The CDR3 nucleotides are TGCGCCAGCATGCCCTTAGCGGAAGAAGGGACCCAGTACTTC.

CDR3 bases: TGTGCCAGCAGTTACTCGCTCAGCGGGAGGGGCGAGCAGTACTTC. It yields the protein CASSYSLSGRGEQYF. The chain recombines TRBV6-5 with TRBJ2-7; TRBD2 aligns across 10 bases. The CDR3 is 15 amino acids. The germline V gene encodes CDR1 MNHEY and CDR2 SVGAGI. V shed 0 bases, J shed 6 bases, and the junction held 5 bases outside the gene matches.

This clone occurred a few times. The chain links TRBV7-2 to TRBJ2-7, with 7 bases fitting TRBD2. The length of the CDR3 is 15 residues. Germline V CDR1 and CDR2: SGHTA, FQGNSA. With V trimmed by 5 bases and J by 6 bases, 13 bases remained unmatched. CDR3 amino acids: CASSPQSGIEVEQYF. The CDR3 DNA reads TGTGCCAGCAGCCCTCAAAGCGGGATTGAAGTCGAGCAGTACTTC.

Written as DNA, the CDR3 is TGTGCCAGCAGCTTAGTTCCAGGGGAAAAACTGTTTTTT. This codes for CASSLVPGEKLFF. The chain couples TRBV7-2 to TRBJ1-4; D perhaps matches TRBD1 (5 bases). V lost 1 base and J 8 bases, leaving 8 bases between the germline ends. Per the germline V gene, CDR1 is SGHTA and CDR2 is FQGNSA. The CDR3 sequence is 13 residues long.

The chain carries TRBV30 and TRBJ2-2, with 7 bases lining up with TRBD1. The CDR3 is made up of 18 amino acids. Germline loops: CDR1 GTSNPN, CDR2 SVGIG (reference sequence). The trim removed 7 bases at V and 2 bases at J, leaving 19 bases unmatched. The DNA for the CDR3 is TGTGCCTCCGCCAGCATGTCATGGGACAGCGTAAACACCGGGGAGCTGTTTTTT. Translation gives CASASMSWDSVNTGELFF.

The chain joins TRBV11-3 to TRBJ2-7; TRBD2 matches at 8 bases. This CDR3 has 15 residues. V was pared by 1 base and J by 5 bases, with 7 bases of the junction left unmatched. CDR1 SGHNT and CDR2 YENEEA come from the germline V gene. CDR3 region: CASSLGGGPPHEQYF. As DNA, the CDR3 is TGTGCCAGCAGCTTAGGCGGGGGGCCGCCCCACGAGCAGTACTTC.

V is TRBV28 and J is TRBJ2-6; D uncertain. The CDR3 loop spans 15 amino acids. Trimming took off 5 bases at V and 0 bases at J, with 8 bases between the two ends. The germline CDR1 and CDR2 sequences are MDHEN and SYDVKM. Written as DNA, the CDR3 is TGTGCCAGCAGTCCCCTCAGCTCTGGGGCCAACGTCCTGACTTTC. Translated, it gives CASSPLSSGANVLTF.

The rearrangement links TRBV4-1 to TRBJ2-7; 7 bases match TRBD2. The junction had 6 bases not matched to a gene; V was cut back by 4 bases and J by 0 bases. The CDR3 covers 15 residues. The V gene's germline CDR1 is MGHRA and CDR2 YSYEKL. The CDR3 DNA reads TGCGCCAGCAGCCGAATAGCGGGTAGCTCCTACGAGCAGTACTTC. Its translation: CASSRIAGSSYEQYF.

This clone has a single count. CDR3 residues: CASSKKTGTSGIPYEQYF. Here the CDR3 DNA reads TGTGCCAGCAGTAAAAAGACCGGGACTAGCGGGATTCCGTACGAGCAGTACTTC. The genes are TRBV7-9 and TRBJ2-7; 13 nucleotides agree with TRBD2. The CDR3 spans 18 residues. V was clipped by 6 bases and J by 4 bases; unmatched bases: 15. In germline, CDR1 is SEHNR, CDR2 FQNEAQ (reference sequence).

The chain combines TRBV7-9 with TRBJ2-5; TRBD1 is a possible D gene (5 bases). Trimming shortened V by 1 base and J by 5 bases, and 11 bases separated the two germline ends. This CDR3 is 14 amino acids long. Per the germline V gene, CDR1 is SEHNR and CDR2 is FQNEAQ (reference sequence). CDR3 loop: CASSLVGAEETQYF. In nucleotides, the CDR3 is TGTGCCAGCAGCTTAGTAGGGGCGGAGGAGACCCAGTACTTC.

The chain joins TRBV5-1 to TRBJ2-4, with TRBD1 identical over 9 bases. The CDR3 is made up of 17 amino acids. Germline-derived CDR1 and CDR2 are SGHRS and YFSETQ. V was clipped by 0 bases and J by 0 bases; unmatched bases: 4. The CDR3 DNA follows: TGCGCCAGCAGCTTGGGGGGACAGGGACTAGCCAAAAACATTCAGTACTTC. Protein sequence: CASSLGGQGLAKNIQYF.

This chain links TRBV5-4 with TRBJ2-1, with TRBD2 identical over 9 bases. In germline, CDR1 is SGHNT, CDR2 YYREEE (reference sequence). The CDR3 contains 17 residues. With 0 bases clipped from V and 3 bases from J, the junction kept 7 bases outside the gene matches. The CDR3 here is CASSLVGGRADYNEQFF. CDR3 bases: TGTGCCAGCAGCTTGGTGGGCGGGAGGGCCGACTACAATGAGCAGTTCTTC.

The CDR3 reads CASNSRSSYNEQFF. CDR3 coding DNA: TGTGCCAGCAACAGCAGAAGCTCCTACAATGAGCAGTTCTTC. V gene TRBV28 combines with J gene TRBJ2-1; no firm D call. Trimming pared 7 bases from V and 0 bases from J, leaving 10 bases between. Germline V gene sequence: CDR1 MDHEN, CDR2 SYDVKM. The CDR3 is 14 amino acids.

This rearrangement joins TRBV6-2 or TRBV6-3 to TRBJ2-7; D might be TRBD2 (6 bases). Germline V gives CDR1 MNHEY, CDR2 SVGEGT. V lost 4 bases to trimming and J lost 3 bases, with 16 bases between them. The CDR3 length is 15 residues. The CDR3 spells CASSSQREVDYEQYF. In DNA form, the CDR3 reads TGTGCCAGCAGTTCTCAGAGGGAGGTAGACTACGAGCAGTACTTC.